The clone carrying this T cell receptor (beta chain) was found a few times. The antigen remains unidentified. These data originate in a study of human T cells and chemical hapten exposure. Study-wide background: Donors were sensitized with 2% DPC on the upper inner arm. The study's findings and limits: Among TCRs, those above 1 in 1000 frequency were unaffected by DPC sensitization.

Time point indicated: patch test 1, 2 weeks after DPC sensitization. Treatment described: therapeutic diphenylcyclopropenone sensitization with weekly scalp DPC. Someone pulled total RNA out of unfractionated whole blood. Individual cDNA molecules had unique molecular identifiers attached to them by the library. TCRdb recomputed calls from the RACE reads with MiXCR, one row per CDR3 protein. The sample includes about 380,000 distinct CDR3 sequences, nearly 5% of them seen just once. The CDR3 loop spans 19 amino acids. V was cut by 0 bases and J by 4 bases, with 19 bases left in between. The germline gives CDR1 LGHNT, CDR2 FRNRAP.

The sample consisted of whole blood, taken in connection with sensitization to the hapten diphenylcyclopropenone (DPC). The receptor was derived from a woman between 45 and 65 years old with alopecia areata. Some clones in this sample may be carry-over from other donors' samples. This chain links TRBV12-5 with TRBJ1-6, with D perhaps TRBD1 (6 bases). The chain's CDR3 is CASGLVQGGTAPYNSPLHF. In DNA form, the CDR3 reads TGTGCTAGTGGTTTGGTACAGGGCGGGACCGCCCCGTATAATTCACCCCTCCACTTT. Full variable domain (remainder filled in from reference TRBV12-5 and TRBJ1-6): DARVTQTPRHKVTEMGQEVTMRCQPILGHNTVFWYRQTMMQGLELLAYFRNRAPLDDSGMPKDRFSAEMPDATLATLKIQPSEPRDSAVYFCASGLVQGGTAPYNSPLHFGNGTRLTVT.